One and the same sample provided the 8 T cell receptor beta chains below, sequenced in a study of blood T cell repertoires in COVID-19. TCRdb's copy holds only in-frame clones and misses some; the assay was immunoSEQ multiplex PCR. The sample records about 140,000 clones, around 90% being singletons. Sequencing was performed on peripheral blood. The origin of the receptors is a human donor in a cohort sampled during active COVID-19.

The chain uses TRBV2 and TRBJ2-3; TRBD1 aligns across 7 bases. Germline V gene lookup returns CDR1 SNHLY and CDR2 FYNNEI. V lost 6 bases to trimming and J lost 1 base; unmatched junction nucleotides: 7. The CDR3 covers 15 residues. The CDR3 bases are TGTGCCAGCAGGATACAGGGGTTAGGCACAGATACGCAGTATTTT. Amino acid sequence: CASRIQGLGTDTQYF.

The chain recombines TRBV27 with TRBJ1-2, with D maybe TRBD1 (5 bases). Germline V gene data show CDR1 as MNHEY and CDR2 as SMNVEV (reference sequence). The length of the CDR3 is 15 residues. Trimming stripped 4 bases from V and 4 bases from J, with 16 bases between. CDR3 protein: CASSSIPGGSYGYTF. CDR3 DNA: TGTGCCAGCAGTTCCATCCCGGGGGGGAGCTATGGCTACACCTTC.

J is TRBJ2-7 and V is TRBV11-2; a weak D match, TRBD1 (6 bases). Germline V gives CDR1 SGHAT, CDR2 FQNNGV. V dropped 5 bases and J dropped 2 bases, with 19 bases sitting between them. The CDR3 runs to 16 residues. CDR3 loop: CASSQIAWAGAYEQYF. The CDR3 DNA reads TGTGCCAGCAGCCAAATAGCCTGGGCAGGGGCCTACGAGCAGTACTTC.

The chain joins TRBV7-9 to TRBJ1-2; D is uncertain. Trimming shortened V by 0 bases and J by 6 bases, and 14 bases separated the two germline ends. CDR3 length equals 15 residues. The germline V gene encodes CDR1 SEHNR and CDR2 FQNEAQ (reference sequence). CDR3 DNA: TGTGCCAGCAGCTTAGCCCGTACGACATTGCATGGCTACACCTTC. Encoded protein: CASSLARTTLHGYTF.

The CDR3 coding sequence is TGTGCCAGCAGTGAAGAAGGACAGGGGTCCTACGAGCAGTACTTC. Translating it yields CASSEEGQGSYEQYF. V gene TRBV6-1 combines with J gene TRBJ2-7, with 9 bases identical to TRBD1. Germline CDR1 MNHNS, CDR2 SASEGT. The junction had 2 bases not matched to a gene; V was cut back by 1 base and J by 1 base. The CDR3 consists of 15 residues.

This chain connects TRBV29-1 to TRBJ2-1; TRBD1 matches 9 bases. V lost 5 bases and J lost 4; bases outside the gene matches: 12. The CDR3 spans 16 residues. The germline gives CDR1 SQVTM, CDR2 ANQGSEA. The CDR3 region is CSVQPRGTGRYNEQFF. In nucleotides, the CDR3 is TGCAGCGTTCAGCCCCGGGGGACAGGGCGATACAATGAGCAGTTCTTC.

CDR3 sequence reads: CASSPAGTVFNQPQHF. CDR3 DNA: TGTGCCAGCTCACCCGCCGGGACAGTCTTCAATCAGCCCCAGCATTTT. The chain couples TRBV18 to TRBJ1-5, with 7 positions matching TRBD1. Germline V lookup: CDR1 KGHSH, CDR2 LQKENI. CDR3 length equals 16 residues. With V trimmed by 3 bases and J by 3 bases, 8 bases remained unmatched.

The rearrangement uses TRBV11-2 and TRBJ1-6; D is ambiguous. The V and J ends lost 8 bases and 4 bases respectively, with 9 bases between them. Germline V lookup: CDR1 SGHAT, CDR2 FQNNGV. The CDR3 sequence is 13 residues long. This CDR3 is CASSPGYNSPLHF. CDR3 bases: TGTGCCAGCTCTCCGGGTTATAATTCACCCCTCCACTTT.